This entry lists 5 T cell receptor beta chains sequenced from one sample in a study of molecular identifiers for immune sequencing clone quantification. TCRdb redid the calling of the PCR reads with MiXCR, one entry per CDR3 protein. The sample has under 600,000 distinct CDR3 sequences, roughly 26% seen once. The sequenced material came from naive CD8+ T cells from blood, with Jurkat cell RNA spiked in. Stated subset: FACS-sorted CD8+CD4-CCR7+CD45RA+ naive T cells. These receptors originate from a human donor in good health. Some libraries in this study had Jurkat cell RNA spiked in.

The V call is TRBV27, the J call TRBJ1-1; no clear D gene. CDR1 is MNHEY and CDR2 is SMNVEV in the germline V gene (reference sequence). The CDR3 spans 14 residues. V was clipped by 7 bases and J by 1 base, with 13 bases between them. The CDR3, as DNA: TGTGCCAGCAACGCTCCGCGGGAGAACACTGAAGCTTTCTTT. This sequence encodes CASNAPRENTEAFF.

Of note for this clonotype: A read error may account for a junction end that differs from germline. The gene calls are TRBV11-3 and TRBJ2-7, with D perhaps matching TRBD1 or TRBD2 (5 bases each). The CDR3 runs to 14 residues. CDR1 and CDR2 from the germline V gene are SGHNT and YENEEA. CDR3 amino acids: CASSRRDRPYAQYF. The CDR3 bases are TGTGCCAGCAGTCGCCGGGACCGGCCCTACGCGCAGTACTTC.

This clonotype was observed at least ten times. This sequence joins TRBV7-9 and TRBJ2-5; possibly TRBD1 or TRBD2 for D (5 bases each). This CDR3 comprises 13 residues. The germline V gene encodes CDR1 SEHNR and CDR2 FQNEAQ (reference sequence). V was pared by 7 bases and J by 3 bases, with 12 bases between. DNA for the CDR3: TGTGCCAGCAATCAGGTGGGGGAAGAGACCCAGTACTTC. It codes for CASNQVGEETQYF.

This clonotype is a singleton in its sample. A much larger clone sits a single nucleotide away, making a read error possible. The V gene is TRBV10-2, the J gene TRBJ1-5; TRBD2 is a possible D gene (5 bases). The end of the DNA fits TRBJ2-3 better, so the J call may be wrong. The CDR3 is 14 amino acids. The germline V gene encodes CDR1 WSHSY and CDR2 SAAADI. In DNA form, the CDR3 reads TGCGCCAGCCGAAACGGCGGGTTGGGTCAGCCCCAGTATTTT. The encoded protein is CASRNGGLGQPQYF.

This clonotype appeared many times. The chain uses TRBV29-1 and TRBJ2-3; 15 bases map to TRBD2. CDR3 length: 20 amino acids. The V gene's germline CDR1 is SQVTM and CDR2 ANQGSEA. V lost 0 bases, J lost 3 bases, and 13 bases stayed unmatched. The CDR3 DNA reads as TGCAGCGTTGAAGACCCAGGACTAGCGGGGGGGCCGTCTATAACAGATACGCAGTATTTT. This gives the protein CSVEDPGLAGGPSITDTQYF.